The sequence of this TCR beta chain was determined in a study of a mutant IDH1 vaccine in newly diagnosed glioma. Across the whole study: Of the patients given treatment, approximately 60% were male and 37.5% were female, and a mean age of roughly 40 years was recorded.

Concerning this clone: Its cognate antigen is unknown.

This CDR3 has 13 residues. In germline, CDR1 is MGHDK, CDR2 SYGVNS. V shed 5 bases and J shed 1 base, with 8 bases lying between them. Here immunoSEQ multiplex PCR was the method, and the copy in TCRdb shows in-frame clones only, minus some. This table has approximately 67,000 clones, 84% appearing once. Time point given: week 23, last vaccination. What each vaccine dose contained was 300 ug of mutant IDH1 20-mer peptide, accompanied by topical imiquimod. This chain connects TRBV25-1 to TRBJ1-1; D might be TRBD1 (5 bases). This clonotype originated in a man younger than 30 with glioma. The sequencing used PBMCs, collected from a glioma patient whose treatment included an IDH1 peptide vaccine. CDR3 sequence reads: CASSLGENTEAFF. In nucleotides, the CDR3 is TGTGCCAGCAGTCTAGGGGAGAACACTGAAGCTTTCTTT.